The 21 T cell receptor beta chains below were found in one sample sequenced in a study of blood T cell repertoires in COVID-19. Profiling relied on immunoSEQ multiplex PCR, and the TCRdb table lists in-frame clones only, not all of them. The sample records under 350,000 clones, around nine tenths being singletons. The sequenced sample consisted of peripheral blood. Receptors originate from a man aged 45-65 years with acute or convalescent COVID-19.

There are a few counts of this clone. This chain uses TRBV12-5 with TRBJ1-2, with D tentatively TRBD1 (6 bases). This CDR3 has 13 residues. Trimming removed 6 bases from V and 8 bases from J, with 16 bases in between. The germline gives CDR1 LGHNT, CDR2 FRNRAP. The CDR3 bases are TGTGCTAGTGGATTGACAGGCGTTCGAGGCTACACCTTC. This gives the protein CASGLTGVRGYTF.

The chain is built from TRBV6-5 and TRBJ1-6; D is unresolved. The V gene's germline CDR1 is MNHEY and CDR2 SVGAGI. The CDR3 consists of 13 residues. Trimming shortened V by 2 bases and J by 7 bases, and 6 bases separated the two germline ends. Here the CDR3 DNA reads TGTGCCAGCAGTTACGCGCTGAATTCACCCCTCCACTTT. Amino acids: CASSYALNSPLHF.

Of note for this clone: Other nucleotide sequences from this sample produce the same CDR3. V is TRBV9 and J is TRBJ1-2; a possible D gene is TRBD1 (5 bases). In germline, CDR1 is SGDLS, CDR2 YYNGEE. The CDR3 extends over 13 amino acids. Trimming took off 3 bases at V and 3 bases at J, with 9 bases between the two ends. CDR3 nucleotides: TGTGCCAGCAGCGCGGGGGAGGACTATGGCTACACCTTC. Translating gives CASSAGEDYGYTF.

The chain has TRBV3-1 (or the pseudogene TRBV3-2) and TRBJ2-5, with 13 bases aligning to TRBD2. The CDR3 is made up of 15 amino acids. V shed 4 bases, J shed 3 bases, and the junction held 2 bases outside the gene matches. Germline CDR1 is LGHDT and CDR2 is YNNKEL (reference sequence). As DNA, the CDR3 is TGTGCCAGCAGCCGAGGGACTAGCGGGAAAGAGACCCAGTACTTC. Translated, it gives CASSRGTSGKETQYF.

V gene TRBV7-9 combines with J gene TRBJ2-5; 7 nucleotides agree with TRBD1. The CDR3 contains 14 residues. In germline, CDR1 is SEHNR, CDR2 FQNEAQ (reference sequence). The V gene end was trimmed by 5 bases and the J gene end by 5 bases; junction bases not matched to a gene: 8. The CDR3 here is CASSQDRVEETQYF. DNA for the CDR3: TGTGCCAGCAGCCAAGACAGGGTTGAGGAGACCCAGTACTTC.

The chain has TRBV13 and TRBJ1-3; maybe TRBD1 (6 bases). The CDR3 has 14 amino acids. The V end lost 6 bases, the J end lost 4 bases, and 13 bases lay between the germline ends. Germline CDR1 PRHDT, CDR2 FYEKMQ (reference sequence). CDR3 coding DNA: TGTGCCAGCAGAACCGCAGGGGTCGGAAACACCATATATTTT. Protein sequence: CASRTAGVGNTIYF.

This chain links TRBV5-1 with TRBJ1-1; perhaps TRBD1 as D (6 bases). This CDR3 region has 14 residues. The germline V gene has CDR1 SGHRS and CDR2 YFSETQ. Trimming cost V 0 bases and J 3 bases, with 9 bases left between them. The CDR3 DNA sequence: TGCGCCAGCAGCTTGGACAGGGTGGACACTGAAGCTTTCTTT. Residues: CASSLDRVDTEAFF.

This clone was seen just once. The chain couples TRBV6-5 to TRBJ1-1; D remains unclear. The CDR3 spans 14 residues. The germline V gene encodes CDR1 MNHEY and CDR2 SVGAGI. Trimming cost V 6 bases and J 1 base, with 12 bases left between them. CDR3 DNA sequence: TGTGCCAGCAGCCATACAGCAGGGAACACTGAAGCTTTCTTT. As protein: CASSHTAGNTEAFF.

The gene calls are TRBV18 and TRBJ2-4, with D perhaps TRBD1 (6 bases). Between the trimmed V and J ends, which lost 0 bases and 3 bases, there was a span of 15 bases. Germline CDR1 KGHSH, CDR2 LQKENI. This CDR3 has 17 residues. This CDR3 reads CASSPPSGGRGKNIQYF. The CDR3 DNA follows: TGTGCCAGCTCACCACCTTCAGGAGGCAGGGGCAAAAACATTCAGTACTTC.

This rearrangement joins TRBV5-1 to TRBJ2-2; 8 nucleotides agree with TRBD1. The CDR3 is made up of 16 amino acids. With 2 bases clipped from V and 6 bases from J, the junction kept 9 bases outside the gene matches. In germline, CDR1 is SGHRS, CDR2 YFSETQ. The CDR3 DNA reads TGCGCCAGCAGCTTAATTGGACAGGGAATGGCCGGGGAGCTGTTTTTT. Translated, it gives CASSLIGQGMAGELFF.

This clone has just one count. The rearrangement links TRBV10-3 to TRBJ1-1, with 10 bases fitting TRBD1. The junction had 3 bases not matched to a gene; V was cut back by 8 bases and J by 3 bases. CDR1 is ENHRY, CDR2 SYGVKD, per germline. CDR3 length: 13 residues. CDR3 loop: CAIRQGADTEAFF. The CDR3 DNA reads TGTGCCATCCGACAGGGGGCGGACACTGAAGCTTTCTTT.

This clone is a singleton in its sample. V is TRBV7-3 and J is TRBJ1-1; the D gene is possibly TRBD1 (6 bases). V lost 2 bases, J lost 4 bases, and 8 bases lay in between. The germline V gene encodes CDR1 SGHTA and CDR2 FQGTGA. The CDR3 runs to 13 residues. The CDR3 sequence is CASSLDRTTEAFF. The CDR3 region has the DNA TGTGCCAGCAGCTTAGACAGGACCACTGAAGCTTTCTTT.

The V and J genes are TRBV19 and TRBJ1-1; 7 bases are shared with TRBD1. V dropped 8 bases and J dropped 7; count of bases not matched to a gene: 4. The CDR3 runs to 11 residues. The germline V gene has CDR1 LNHDA and CDR2 SQIVND (reference sequence). The CDR3: CASGNRGEAFF. In DNA form, the CDR3 reads TGTGCCAGTGGCAACAGGGGTGAAGCTTTCTTT.

This sequence joins TRBV19 and TRBJ1-1; D unresolved. Germline assignment: CDR1 LNHDA and CDR2 SQIVND (reference sequence). The CDR3 is made up of 17 amino acids. Trimming removed 1 base at V and 1 base at J, with 16 bases between. In DNA, the CDR3 is TGTGCCAGTAGTATAGCCGTAGGAGGGCCAGGGAACACTGAAGCTTTCTTT. It is translated as CASSIAVGGPGNTEAFF. Filled out from reference TRBV19 and TRBJ1-1, the complete variable domain reads DGGITQSPKYLFRKEGQNVTLSCEQNLNHDAMYWYRQDPGQGLRLIYYSQIVNDFQKGDIAEGYSVSREKKESFPLTVTSAQKNPTAFYLCASSIAVGGPGNTEAFFGQGTRLTVV.

The chain couples TRBV5-4 to TRBJ2-2; TRBD1 is a possible D gene (6 bases). The V gene's germline CDR1 is SGHNT and CDR2 YYREEE (reference sequence). V lost 1 base and J lost 4, with 11 bases in between. CDR3 length: 15 amino acids. The CDR3 nucleotides are TGTGCCAGCAGCTTGCAGGGGCCCGGCACCGGGGAGCTGTTTTTT. Translation: CASSLQGPGTGELFF.

The rearrangement uses TRBV7-3 and TRBJ2-1, with 9 nucleotides matching TRBD2. V shed 5 bases, J shed 0 bases, and the junction held 11 bases outside the gene matches. CDR1 and CDR2 from the germline V gene are SGHTA and FQGTGA. CDR3 length equals 18 residues. CDR3 region: CASSPLGARGGSYNEQFF. The CDR3 nucleotides are TGTGCCAGCAGCCCACTGGGGGCGCGGGGGGGCTCCTACAATGAGCAGTTCTTC.

This chain uses TRBV6-4 with TRBJ1-6; TRBD1 is a possible D gene (5 bases). From germline, CDR1 is MRHNA and CDR2 SNTAGT. The V and J ends lost 2 bases and 9 bases respectively, with 8 bases between them. CDR3 length: 13 amino acids. Here the CDR3 DNA reads TGTGCCAGCAGTGACGGGGCCGGTTCACCCCTCCACTTT. It translates to CASSDGAGSPLHF.

The chain employs TRBV7-9 and TRBJ2-1, with 7 nucleotides matching TRBD1. V was clipped by 5 bases and J by 2 bases; unmatched bases: 6. The length of the CDR3 is 15 residues. Germline V gene sequence: CDR1 SEHNR, CDR2 FQNEAQ (reference sequence). This chain's CDR3 is CASSNRQGPYNEQFF. The CDR3 bases are TGTGCCAGCAGCAACCGACAGGGCCCCTACAATGAGCAGTTCTTC.

This chain connects TRBV2 to TRBJ1-1; 8 nucleotides match TRBD1. After removal of 4 bases from V and 6 bases from J, the junction contained 7 bases not matched to a gene. CDR1 SNHLY and CDR2 FYNNEI come from the germline V gene. The CDR3 has 14 amino acids. CDR3 amino acids: CASSGTGRSAEAFF. CDR3 nucleotides: TGTGCCAGCAGTGGGACAGGGAGGTCGGCTGAAGCTTTCTTT.

The chain links TRBV3-1 (or the pseudogene TRBV3-2) to TRBJ2-7; no clear D. This CDR3 has 14 amino acids. V lost 1 base to trimming and J lost 4 bases, with 11 bases between them. CDR1 and CDR2 (germline): LGHDT, YNNKEL (reference sequence). The CDR3 region has the DNA TGTGCCAGCAGCCAAGGGCCCCTCCATTACGAGCAGTACTTC. Protein product: CASSQGPLHYEQYF.

The CDR3 bases are TGCGCCAGCAGCTTGACAGGCCCGCAAGAGACCCAGTACTTC. Its protein product is CASSLTGPQETQYF. The chain combines TRBV5-1 with TRBJ2-5, with TRBD1 as a possible D gene (5 bases). V shed 1 base and J shed 2 bases, with 9 bases lying between them. This CDR3 spans 14 amino acids. Germline V gene data show CDR1 as SGHRS and CDR2 as YFSETQ.